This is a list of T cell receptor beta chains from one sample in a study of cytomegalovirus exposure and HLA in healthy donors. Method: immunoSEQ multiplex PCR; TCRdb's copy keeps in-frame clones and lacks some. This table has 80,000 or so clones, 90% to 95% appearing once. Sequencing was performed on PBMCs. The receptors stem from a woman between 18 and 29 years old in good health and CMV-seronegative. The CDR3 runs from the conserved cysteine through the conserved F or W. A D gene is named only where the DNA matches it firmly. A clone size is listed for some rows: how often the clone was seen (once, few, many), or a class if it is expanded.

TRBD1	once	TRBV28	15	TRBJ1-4	TGTGCCAGCAGGCTACAGGGGCAGTATGATGAAAAACTGTTTTTT	CASRLQGQYDEKLFF
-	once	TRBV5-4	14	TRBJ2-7	TGTGCCAGCACGGACCGTCGGGGGTCCTACGAGCAGTACTTC	CASTDRRGSYEQYF
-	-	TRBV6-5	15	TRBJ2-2	TGTGCCAGCAGTCCTATGACAGGGAACACCGGGGAGCTGTTTTTT	CASSPMTGNTGELFF
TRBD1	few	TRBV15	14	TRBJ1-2	TGTGCCACCAGCAAGGACAGGGGTTCGGATGGCTACACCTTC	CATSKDRGSDGYTF
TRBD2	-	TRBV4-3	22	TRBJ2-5	TGCGCCAGCAGCCAAGAGGGGCCCTTGGGGGAGGGTCTATCTCCTAACCAAGAGACCCAGTACTTC	CASSQEGPLGEGLSPNQETQYF
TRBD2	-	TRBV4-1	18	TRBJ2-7	TGCGCCAGCAGCCAAGATCAAGCCCAGCGGGGTCTCCACTACGAGCAGTACTTC	CASSQDQAQRGLHYEQYF
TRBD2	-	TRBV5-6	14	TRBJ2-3	TGTGCCAGCAGCCCGGGACTAGCCACAGATACGCAGTATTTT	CASSPGLATDTQYF
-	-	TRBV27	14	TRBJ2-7	TGTGCCAGCAGTCAGCATAGCGGAGAGCGCGAGCAGTACTTC	CASSQHSGEREQYF
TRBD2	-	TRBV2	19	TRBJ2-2	TGTGCCAGCAGTGAAGCGTGGGGCGGGGGGAAGATGGGCACCGGGGAGCTGTTTTTT	CASSEAWGGGKMGTGELFF
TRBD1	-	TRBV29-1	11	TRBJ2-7	TGCAGCGGGTACAGGGGGAACGAGCAGTACTTC	CSGYRGNEQYF
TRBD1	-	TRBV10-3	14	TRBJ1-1	TGTGCCATCAGGACTAATCAGGGGGACACTGAAGCTTTCTTT	CAIRTNQGDTEAFF
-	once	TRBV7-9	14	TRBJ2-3	TGTGCCAGCAGCGACTTCGGGGGCACAGATACGCAGTATTTT	CASSDFGGTDTQYF
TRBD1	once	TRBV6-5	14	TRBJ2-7	TGTGCCATTTCGACGGGACAGACCCGCTCCGAGCAGTACTTC	CAISTGQTRSEQYF
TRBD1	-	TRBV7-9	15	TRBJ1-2	TGTGCCAGCAGCTTCCGAGGGACAGGGGAGGGCGGCTACACCTTC	CASSFRGTGEGGYTF